The 20 T cell receptor beta chains given below trace back to one sample, sequenced in a study of glioma-infiltrating T cells. TCR alpha and beta CDR3 regions were amplified from RNA using iRepertoire nested multiplex PCR. Via MiXCR, TCRdb re-called the multiplex PCR reads, giving one row per CDR3 protein. The sample records 90,000 to 100,000 distinct CDR3 sequences, roughly 40% being singletons. Material for sequencing was glioma tissue, nonneoplastic brain tissue, or PBMCs (not recorded which). The receptors were gathered from a human donor with low-grade glioma or glioblastoma, undergoing nonglioma brain surgery, or in good health (not recorded which).

This clonotype was seen repeatedly, ten times or more. The rearrangement links TRBV6-1 to TRBJ1-2, with D perhaps matching TRBD1 (6 bases). Trimming shortened V by 6 bases and J by 2 bases, and 10 bases separated the two germline ends. Germline lookup yields CDR1 MNHNS and CDR2 SASEGT. The CDR3 extends over 13 amino acids. The CDR3 spells CASSRQENYGYTF. Here the CDR3 DNA reads TGTGCCAGCAGCAGACAGGAAAACTATGGCTACACCTTC.

V usage is TRBV4-1 and J usage is TRBJ2-1, with D perhaps matching TRBD2 (6 bases). Germline-derived CDR1 and CDR2 are MGHRA and YSYEKL. CDR3 length equals 15 residues. The V and J ends lost 1 base and 5 bases respectively, with 12 bases between them. The DNA for the CDR3 is TGCGCCAGCAGCCAAGCAGTGGGGGGAAACAATGAGCAGTTCTTC. Its protein is CASSQAVGGNNEQFF.

With respect to this clonotype: This may be a read error: a much more frequent sequence differs by one nucleotide. This rearrangement joins TRBV5-1 to TRBJ1-1; D perhaps matches TRBD1 (5 bases). The CDR3 totals 14 residues. Germline V gene sequence: CDR1 SGHRS, CDR2 YFSETQ. CDR3 bases: TGCGCCAGCAGCCCTCCAGGGACCTCCACTGAAGATTTCTTT. This sequence encodes CASSPPGTSTEDFF.

As to this clonotype: The CDR3 ends on some other residue instead of the conserved phenylalanine or tryptophan, so this is likely a read error. This chain uses TRBV7-2 with TRBJ1-1; D gene ambiguous. This CDR3 has 13 residues. Trimming removed 1 base from V and 8 bases from J, with 11 bases in between. CDR1 and CDR2 (germline): SGHTA, FQGNSA. This chain's CDR3 is CASSLEEVGEAFL. CDR3 in DNA: TGTGCCAGCAGCTTAGAGGAGGTTGGCGAAGCTTTCCTT.

This clonotype has a count of ten or more. The V call is TRBV7-2, the J call TRBJ1-5; D is possibly TRBD1 (6 bases). CDR1 is SGHTA, CDR2 FQGNSA, per germline. V lost 5 bases to trimming and J lost 1 base, with 18 bases between them. The CDR3 length is 17 residues. The chain's CDR3 is CASSPQSGGLSNQPQHF. CDR3 in DNA: TGTGCCAGCAGCCCACAGTCCGGGGGGCTGAGCAATCAGCCCCAGCATTTT.

This clonotype has a count of ten or more. V is TRBV28 and J is TRBJ1-5, with 11 nucleotides matching TRBD1. CDR3 length: 14 amino acids. Germline V CDR1 and CDR2: MDHEN, SYDVKM. The junction had 5 bases not matched to a gene; V was cut back by 6 bases and J by 7 bases. The CDR3 bases are TGTGCCAGCAGCAAAGGACAGGGGGCCCAGCCCCAGCATTTT. Translating it yields CASSKGQGAQPQHF. Supplemented by reference TRBV28 and TRBJ1-5, the full variable domain reads DVKVTQSSRYLVKRTGEKVFLECVQDMDHENMFWYRQDPGLGLRLIYFSYDVKMKEKGDIPEGYSVSREKKERFSLILESASTNQTSMYLCASSKGQGAQPQHFGDGTRLSIL.

In regard to this clonotype: The final CDR3 position lacks the conserved phenylalanine or tryptophan, pointing to a likely read error. The J gene is TRBJ2-5, the V gene TRBV2; 10 bases align to TRBD2. The CDR3 is made up of 15 amino acids. Looked up from germline, CDR1 is SNHLY and CDR2 is FYNNEI. The CDR3 region is CTTSRAGGRQGTQYL. For the CDR3, the DNA is TGTACCACCAGCAGAGCGGGGGGGCGCCAAGGGACCCAGTACCTC.

For this clonotype: The junction shows a germline mismatch at one end, possibly a read error. V and J are TRBV6-9 and TRBJ1-5; D gene unclear. Germline V CDR1 and CDR2: MNHGY, SVAAGI. This CDR3 contains 14 residues. The CDR3 loop is CASSLDLSHQPQLF. The CDR3 region has the DNA TGTGCCAGCAGTTTAGATCTTAGCCATCAGCCCCAGCTTTTT.

This chain uses TRBV5-1 with TRBJ2-7, with 10 bases fitting TRBD2. V was pared by 5 bases and J by 0 bases, with 11 bases of the junction left unmatched. The CDR3 has 17 amino acids. Germline CDR1 is SGHRS and CDR2 is YFSETQ. The CDR3 sequence: CASRFTSGKTGSYEQYF. The CDR3 bases are TGCGCCAGCAGGTTTACTAGCGGGAAAACCGGCTCCTACGAGCAGTACTTC.

This clonotype was counted only a few times. A much bigger clone sits one base away, suggesting this may be a read error. In nucleotides, the CDR3 is TGTGCCAGCGGAGACTACAGTGGGTCTGGCTACACCTTC. Amino acids: CASGDYSGSGYTF. The chain couples TRBV2 to TRBJ1-2; D gene ambiguous. Germline lookup yields CDR1 SNHLY and CDR2 FYNNEI. There are 13 residues in the CDR3. The V end was cut by 8 bases, the J end by 7 bases, with 17 bases between.

This clonotype was recorded many times. The rearrangement links TRBV6-5 to TRBJ1-1; tentative D call: TRBD1 (5 bases). The CDR3 totals 13 residues. Germline CDR1 MNHEY, CDR2 SVGAGI. Trimming left V 2 bases short and J 1 base short, with 5 bases between. CDR3 region: CASSYRGNTEAFF. In DNA form, the CDR3 reads TGTGCCAGCAGTTACAGGGGGAACACTGAAGCTTTCTTT.

For this clonotype: The CDR3 does not end in the conserved phenylalanine or tryptophan, so this is likely a read error. V gene TRBV24-1 combines with J gene TRBJ2-7; tentatively, D is TRBD1 (6 bases). CDR1 is KGHDR and CDR2 is SFDVKD in the germline V gene. The CDR3 extends over 15 amino acids. The germline V and J ends were trimmed by 3 bases and 5 bases, with 16 bases remaining between them. CDR3 in amino acids: CATSDPRQEFNEQYL. The CDR3 nucleotides read TGTGCCACCAGTGATCCACGACAGGAATTCAACGAGCAGTACCTC.

Many counts were recorded for this clonotype. V and J are TRBV19 and TRBJ2-1, with D perhaps TRBD2 (6 bases). V was shortened by 6 bases and J by 7 bases, with 25 bases between the two germline ends. Germline loops: CDR1 LNHDA, CDR2 SQIVND (reference sequence). CDR3 length: 17 amino acids. The CDR3 DNA reads as TGTGCCAGTAGAGTATTAGCCCTGGGAGAAAGCGGGAATGAGCAGTTCTTC. As protein: CASRVLALGESGNEQFF.

There are many counts of this clonotype. The rearrangement links TRBV6-2 or TRBV6-3 to TRBJ2-1, with unresolved D. With 6 bases removed from V and 3 bases from J, the gap between germline ends came to 9 bases. The CDR3 has 13 amino acids. Germline loops: CDR1 MNHEY, CDR2 SVGEGT. The CDR3 sequence is CASSSLGYNEQFF. The DNA of the CDR3 is TGTGCCAGCAGCTCTCTAGGCTACAATGAGCAGTTCTTC.

This clonotype was seen at least ten times. J is TRBJ1-1 and V is TRBV25-1, with no clear D. V lost 0 bases and J lost 0, with 5 bases in between. This CDR3 spans 14 amino acids. From germline, CDR1 is MGHDK and CDR2 SYGVNS. This CDR3 reads CASSEYGLNTEAFF. The CDR3 DNA reads as TGTGCCAGCAGTGAATATGGCCTGAACACTGAAGCTTTCTTT.

This clonotype was counted at least ten times. This sequence joins TRBV6-1 and TRBJ1-6, with TRBD1 as a possible D gene (5 bases). The V end lost 6 bases, the J end lost 8 bases, and 11 bases lay between the germline ends. This CDR3 is 13 amino acids long. CDR1 MNHNS and CDR2 SASEGT come from the germline V gene. CDR3 DNA: TGTGCCAGCAGGCTTGACAGAGATTCACCCCTCCACTTT. Protein sequence: CASRLDRDSPLHF.

This clonotype appeared once. It may be a read error: a sequence one base away is much more abundant. V and J are TRBV5-4 and TRBJ1-5, with a tentative D call TRBD1 (6 bases). The CDR3 is made up of 16 amino acids. CDR1 and CDR2 (germline): SGHNT, YYREEE (reference sequence). CDR3 sequence (DNA): TGTGCCAGCAGCACCGGACAGATCTATAGCAATAAGCCCCAGCATTTT. This codes for CASSTGQIYSNKPQHF.

In this sample, this clonotype turned up once. This sequence joins TRBV2 and TRBJ1-1; no definite D call. V was shortened by 3 bases and J by 2 bases, with 10 bases between the two germline ends. The CDR3 has 14 amino acids. CDR1 is SNHLY and CDR2 is FYNNEI in the germline V gene. CDR3 nucleotide sequence: TGTGCCAGCAGTGACGGGATCTTAAACACTGAAGCTTTCTTT. The encoded protein is CASSDGILNTEAFF.

This chain connects TRBV6-1 to TRBJ1-1; 7 positions match TRBD1. Trimming at V came to 6 bases and at J to 1 base, leaving 23 bases not matched to a gene. Germline CDR1 is MNHNS and CDR2 is SASEGT. The CDR3 sequence is 20 residues long. CDR3 nucleotide sequence: TGTGCCAGCAGATACCGGGACAGCGAAGGTCCCTCCCCAACGAACACTGAAGCTTTCTTT. This codes for CASRYRDSEGPSPTNTEAFF.

As to this clonotype: This clone may be a read error of a much larger clone one base away. The chain uses TRBV11-2 and TRBJ2-3, with TRBD1 identical over 7 bases. The CDR3 is 14 residues long. Germline V CDR1 and CDR2: SGHAT, FQNNGV. The DNA of the CDR3 is TGTGCCAGCAGCCCAGGACTGGGGACAGATACGCTGTATTTT. Encoded protein: CASSPGLGTDTLYF.